The 19 T cell receptor beta chains presented below share a single source sample, sequenced in a study of metastatic and nonmetastatic thyroid tumors. TCRdb reanalyzed the PCR reads with MiXCR. The sample has tens of thousands of clones, about 12% seen once. Nobody among the patients had been given any treatment before thyroid surgery. Source material: blood. These receptors came from a male donor with papillary thyroid cancer or a benign thyroid nodule (not recorded which). Some clones in this sample may be carry-over from other donors' samples.

This clone showed up many times. V usage is TRBV11-2 and J usage is TRBJ1-3; TRBD1 matches at 7 bases. The length of the CDR3 is 15 residues. CDR1 is SGHAT and CDR2 is FQNNGV in the germline V gene. V lost 8 bases to trimming and J lost 4 bases; unmatched junction nucleotides: 11. The CDR3: CASGARGQLGNTIYF. The CDR3 nucleotides read TGTGCCAGCGGCGCCCGGGGACAGCTCGGAAACACCATATATTTT.

A note on this clone: A much larger clone lies one base from this, so it may be a read error. The chain combines TRBV4-2 with TRBJ2-7; 12 nucleotides agree with TRBD1. This CDR3 has 16 amino acids. CDR1 is LGHNA, CDR2 YNFKEQ, per germline. The junction had 10 bases not matched to a gene; V was cut back by 7 bases and J by 3 bases. CDR3 coding DNA: TGTGCCAGCATCCTCGAGAGGGACAGGGGGCTCTACGAGCAGTACTTC. This encodes CASILERDRGLYEQYF.

This clone was seen many times. This chain connects TRBV6-2 or TRBV6-3 to TRBJ1-5, with D uncertain. This CDR3 has 13 amino acids. CDR1 and CDR2 (germline): MNHEY, SVGEGT. V lost 7 bases and J lost 0, with 7 bases in between. The CDR3 DNA reads as TGTGCCAGCACGGTTGATAGCAATCAGCCCCAGCATTTT. This sequence encodes CASTVDSNQPQHF.

This clone was detected ten times or more. Distinct nucleotide sequences in the sample also encode this CDR3. V and J are TRBV6-1 and TRBJ1-1; possible D gene TRBD1, 5 bases. Germline CDR1 and CDR2: MNHNS and SASEGT. This CDR3 spans 14 amino acids. V gave up 6 bases and J gave up 1 base, with 12 bases separating them. CDR3 DNA: TGTGCCAGCAGCCCCGGGAGGGGGAACACTGAAGCTTTCTTT. Protein: CASSPGRGNTEAFF.

This clone was seen at least ten times. The rearrangement links TRBV6-2 or TRBV6-3 to TRBJ2-3; perhaps D is TRBD1 or TRBD2 (6 bases each). Germline CDR1 MNHEY, CDR2 SVGEGT. V gave up 11 bases and J gave up 8 bases, with 17 bases separating them. The CDR3 covers 12 residues. This CDR3 is CACRDPGATQYF. In DNA, the CDR3 is TGTGCCTGCCGGGACCCGGGGGCTACGCAGTATTTT.

This clone was recorded many times. The chain recombines TRBV12-3 or TRBV12-4 with TRBJ1-5; D unresolved. This CDR3 contains 13 residues. V shed 6 bases and J shed 0 bases, with 6 bases lying between them. The CDR3 loop reads CASSVNSNQPQHF. CDR3 sequence (DNA): TGTGCCAGCAGCGTAAATAGCAATCAGCCCCAGCATTTT.

This clone was counted ten times or more. The chain uses TRBV24-1 and TRBJ2-7, with 16 positions matching TRBD2. This CDR3 is 19 amino acids long. J lost 3 bases, V lost 3 bases, and 10 bases had no gene match. Germline loops: CDR1 KGHDR, CDR2 SFDVKD. CDR3 in DNA: TGTGCCACCAGTGATGCCAAACCGGGACTAGCGGGAGGGATCTACGAGCAGTACTTC. Its protein is CATSDAKPGLAGGIYEQYF.

This clone was detected only a few times. Possible read error: a much larger clone is one base away. The rearrangement uses TRBV12-3 or TRBV12-4 and TRBJ2-1; D not resolved. Trimming pared 2 bases from V and 5 bases from J, leaving 13 bases between. This CDR3 has 15 amino acids. In DNA, the CDR3 is TGTGCCAGCAGTTTAAGTGTGGAACGAGACAATGAGCAGTTCTTC. It specifies CASSLSVERDNEQFF.

This clone was detected many times. The chain is built from TRBV5-6 and TRBJ1-2; the D gene is possibly TRBD1 (6 bases). Trimming left V 3 bases short and J 4 bases short, with 10 bases between. The CDR3 loop spans 13 amino acids. The germline CDR1 and CDR2 sequences are SGHDT and YYEEEE. The CDR3 region is CASSSAGVYGYTF. The CDR3 DNA is TGTGCCAGCAGCTCCGCAGGGGTCTATGGCTACACCTTC.

CDR3 sequence reads: CASSHRDRGSNTEAFF. The DNA of the CDR3 is TGTGCCAGTAGTCACCGGGACAGGGGGTCGAACACTGAAGCTTTCTTT. This chain connects TRBV19 to TRBJ1-1, with 11 bases identical to TRBD1. This CDR3 is 16 amino acids long. Germline loops: CDR1 LNHDA, CDR2 SQIVND (reference sequence). J lost 1 base, V lost 5 bases, and 6 bases had no gene match.

This clone showed up just a few times. Possible read error: a much larger clone is one base away. The rearrangement uses TRBV19 and TRBJ1-1; D call uncertain. This CDR3 region has 16 residues. With 2 bases removed from V and 0 bases from J, the gap between germline ends came to 13 bases. Germline loops: CDR1 LNHDA, CDR2 SQIVND (reference sequence). The DNA of the CDR3 is TGTGCCAGTAGTATATGGGCAGCTTGGATGAACACTGAAGCTTTCTTT. Translation: CASSIWAAWMNTEAFF.

Of note for this clone: This clone may be a read error of a much larger clone one base away. The rearrangement joins TRBV6-4 to TRBJ2-2, with 8 bases lining up with TRBD2. This CDR3 spans 14 amino acids. Germline loops: CDR1 MRHNA, CDR2 SNTAGT. CDR3 DNA sequence: TGTGCCACCAGACGGGGGGGAAACACCGGGGAGCCGTTTTTT. This gives the protein CATRRGGNTGEPFF.

This clone was counted ten times or more. The rearrangement links TRBV12-3 or TRBV12-4 to TRBJ2-7; tentative D call: TRBD2 (5 bases). Deletions cut 6 bases from V and 0 bases from J, with 15 bases between. The CDR3 sequence is 15 residues long. DNA of the CDR3: TGTGCCAGCAGCGGGGTCCAGGATAGCTCCTACGAGCAGTACTTC. This sequence encodes CASSGVQDSSYEQYF.

In this sample, this clone turned up many times. The chain carries TRBV24-1 and TRBJ2-1; D is undetermined. Germline loops: CDR1 KGHDR, CDR2 SFDVKD. The CDR3 runs to 12 residues. V lost 6 bases and J lost 3, with 5 bases in between. CDR3 region: CATSNNYNEQFF. The CDR3 DNA reads as TGTGCCACCAGTAATAACTACAATGAGCAGTTCTTC.

This clone was seen ten or more times. The chain is built from TRBV7-3 and TRBJ2-6; 11 bases map to TRBD1. The V gene's germline CDR1 is SGHTA and CDR2 FQGTGA. Trimming removed 5 bases from V and 2 bases from J; junction bases left unmatched: 8. CDR3 length equals 18 residues. CDR3 amino acids: CASSLLPGQGAGANVLTF. The CDR3 DNA sequence: TGTGCCAGCAGCCTATTGCCGGGACAGGGGGCTGGGGCCAACGTCCTGACTTTC.

Ten or more counts support this clone. This chain joins TRBV4-2 and TRBJ2-1; no definite D call. The germline CDR1 and CDR2 sequences are LGHNA and YNFKEQ. The CDR3 loop spans 15 amino acids. V dropped 0 bases and J dropped 3 bases, with 9 bases sitting between them. The CDR3 region is CASSQDPGNYNEQFF. As DNA, the CDR3 is TGTGCCAGCAGCCAAGATCCAGGAAACTACAATGAGCAGTTCTTC.

This clone was seen ten or more times. V is TRBV7-9 and J is TRBJ1-2, with 8 bases matching TRBD1. Losses at the gene ends were 5 bases for V and 4 bases for J; bases not matched to a gene: 9. Germline V gives CDR1 SEHNR, CDR2 FQNEAQ (reference sequence). The CDR3 sequence is 15 residues long. CDR3 coding DNA: TGTGCCAGCAGCCCCCAAGGACAGGGCTCCTATGGCTACACCTTC. It specifies CASSPQGQGSYGYTF.

The table lists this clone with a few counts. A much bigger clone sits one base away, suggesting this may be a read error. Other DNA sequences in this specimen translate into the identical CDR3. The chain employs TRBV20-1 and TRBJ2-5; no reliable D call. Germline-derived CDR1 and CDR2 are DFQATT and SNEGSKA (reference sequence). The CDR3 is made up of 12 amino acids. V gave up 1 base and J gave up 5 bases, with 8 bases separating them. CDR3 in DNA: TGCAGTGCTAGAGTTGGTGGGGAGACCCAGTACTTC. It translates to CSARVGGETQYF.

The CDR3 bases are TGTGCCACCAGTGAATCAAGCGGGGGCTACGAGCAGTACTTC. This encodes CATSESSGGYEQYF. The chain has TRBV24-1 and TRBJ2-7, with 8 bases aligning to TRBD2. V trimming: 4 bases; J trimming: 3 bases; junction bases outside the gene matches: 4. The CDR3 totals 14 residues. CDR1 and CDR2 (germline): KGHDR, SFDVKD.